This TCR beta chain derives from a study of T cell responses to AZD1222 COVID-19 vaccine. The CDR3 covers 13 residues. CDR1 is MNHNY and CDR2 is SVGAGI in the germline V gene (reference sequence). The ends were cut back, 5 bases at V and 6 bases at J, with 13 bases in the middle. Data came from immunoSEQ multiplex PCR; TCRdb stores just in-frame clones and leaves some out. The profile shows around 89,000 clones, 85% to 90% of them singletons. This receptor was taken from an adult in good health. The source material was peripheral blood, sampled on day 0 of AZD1222 vaccination. V gene TRBV6-6 combines with J gene TRBJ1-1, with D maybe TRBD1 (6 bases). The CDR3 reads CASSHRVDAEAFF. DNA of the CDR3: TGTGCCAGCAGTCACAGGGTGGATGCTGAAGCTTTCTTT.